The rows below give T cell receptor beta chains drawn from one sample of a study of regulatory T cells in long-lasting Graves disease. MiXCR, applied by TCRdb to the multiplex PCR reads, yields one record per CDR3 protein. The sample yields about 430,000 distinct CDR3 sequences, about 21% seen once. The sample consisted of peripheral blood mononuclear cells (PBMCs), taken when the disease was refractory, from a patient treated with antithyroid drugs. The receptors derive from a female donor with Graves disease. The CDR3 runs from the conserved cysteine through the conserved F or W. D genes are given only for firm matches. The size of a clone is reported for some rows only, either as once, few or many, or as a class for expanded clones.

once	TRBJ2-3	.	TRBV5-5	TGTGCCAGCATCCCTCCCGGGGGGCGGACAGATACGCAGTATTTT	CASIPPGGRTDTQYF
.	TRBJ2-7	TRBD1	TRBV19	TGTGCCAGTAGTACCGGGACAGGGGACGAGCAGTACTTC	CASSTGTGDEQYF
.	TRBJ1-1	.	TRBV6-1	TGTGCCAGCAGAACAGAGAGAGCTGAAGCTTTCTTT	CASRTERAEAFF
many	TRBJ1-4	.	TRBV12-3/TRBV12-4	TGTGCCAGCGGGGGCTCGGGAGAAAAACTGTTTTTT	CASGGSGEKLFF
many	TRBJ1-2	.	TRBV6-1	TGTGCCAGCAGCCCTGGACAGTACGACTATGGCTACACCTTC	CASSPGQYDYGYTF
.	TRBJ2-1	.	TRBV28	TGTGCCAGCAGTTTGAGTACTGTTGAGCAGTTCTTC	CASSLSTVEQFF
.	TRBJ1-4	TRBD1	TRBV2	TGTGCCAGCAGTGAGTTTCGGACAGGGGTTGAAAAACTGTTTTTT	CASSEFRTGVEKLFF
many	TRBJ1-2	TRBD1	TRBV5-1	TGCGCCAGCAGCTTGATCGCAGGGGGAGGAGGCTACACCTTC	CASSLIAGGGGYTF
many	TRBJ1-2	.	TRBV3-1	TGTGCCAGCAGCCAGTTGGACCTCCCTAACTATGGCTACACCTTC	CASSQLDLPNYGYTF
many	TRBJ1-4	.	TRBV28	TGTGCCAGCAGTTCCCGGAGGGTCTCTAATGAAAAACTGTTTTTT	CASSSRRVSNEKLFF
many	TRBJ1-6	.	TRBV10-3	TGTGCCATCAGTGAGTCCAGGGATTCACCCCTCCACTTT	CAISESRDSPLHF
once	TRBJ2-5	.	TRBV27	TGTGCCAGCAGTTTATTCGGGTACCAAGAGACCCAGTACTTC	CASSLFGYQETQYF
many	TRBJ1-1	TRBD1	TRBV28	TGTGCCAGCAGTCCTCCTACAGGGGTCACTGAAGCTTTCTTT	CASSPPTGVTEAFF
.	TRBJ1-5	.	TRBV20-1	TGCAGTGCGAAGGCCCGGGGTACTCAGCCCCAGCATTTT	CSAKARGTQPQHF
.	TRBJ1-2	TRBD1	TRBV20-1	TGCAGTACTGACAGGGACTATGGCTACACCTTC	CSTDRDYGYTF
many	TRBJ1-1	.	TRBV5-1	TGCGCCAGCAGCCTGTACGACGGTAGCCTGAACACTGAAGCTTTCTTT	CASSLYDGSLNTEAFF
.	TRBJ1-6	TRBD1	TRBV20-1	TGCAGTGCTAGATCAGGGGGCCTACCAGCCTCCTATAATTCACCCCTCCACTTT	CSARSGGLPASYNSPLHF
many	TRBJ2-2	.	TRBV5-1	TGCGCCAGCAGCTTGCCGAACACCGGGGAGCTGTTTTTT	CASSLPNTGELFF
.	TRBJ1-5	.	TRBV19	TGTGCCAGTAGTACCCATCTTAGGGTGATGAATCAGCCCCAGCATTTT	CASSTHLRVMNQPQHF
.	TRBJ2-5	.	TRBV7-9	TGTGCCAGCAGCTTAGGATTACGTAGCACAGTCGCAGCAGAGACCCAGTACTTC	CASSLGLRSTVAAETQYF
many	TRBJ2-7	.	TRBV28	TGTGCCAGCAGGACTCCCCACCGGGACACCACCTACGAGCAGTACTTC	CASRTPHRDTTYEQYF
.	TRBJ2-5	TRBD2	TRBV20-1	TGCAGTGCTAGAAGCGGGAGGGGAGAGACCCAGTACTTC	CSARSGRGETQYF
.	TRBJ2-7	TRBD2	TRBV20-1	TGCAGTGCTTCAAATAAGCGGGGGAGCTACTACGAGCAGTACTTC	CSASNKRGSYYEQYF
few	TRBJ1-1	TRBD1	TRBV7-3	TGTGCCAGCAGCTCCGGGACAGAGGCTGAAGCTTTCTTT	CASSSGTEAEAFF
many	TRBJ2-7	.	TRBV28	TGTGCCAGCAGTGGGGACCGAAGCGACGAGCAGTACTTC	CASSGDRSDEQYF
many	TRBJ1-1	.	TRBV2	TGTGCCAGCAGTTACGACAGTCCCGGGGTTGAAGCTTTCTTT	CASSYDSPGVEAFF
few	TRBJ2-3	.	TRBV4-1	TGCGCCAGCAGCCAAGAAGGTTTCAGGTATTTT	CASSQEGFRYF
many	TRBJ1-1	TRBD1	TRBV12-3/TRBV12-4	TGTGCCAGCAGCAAACCGACAGGGAGAGGGACTGAAGCTTTCTTT	CASSKPTGRGTEAFF
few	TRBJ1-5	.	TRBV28	TGTGCCAGCAGTTTGGGGGTTTATCGCAATCAGCCCCAGCATTTT	CASSLGVYRNQPQHF
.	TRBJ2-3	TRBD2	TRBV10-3	TGTGCCATGGGAGCGGGAGGGATGGCAGATACGCAGTATTTT	CAMGAGGMADTQYF
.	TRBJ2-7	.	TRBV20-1	TGCAGTGCAAAGATGGGGCTCCCATTGGCTCAGTACTTC	CSAKMGLPLAQYF
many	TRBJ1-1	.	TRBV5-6	TGTGCCAGCAGCATAACGTTCATGAACACTGAAGCTTTCTTT	CASSITFMNTEAFF
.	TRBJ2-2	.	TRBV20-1	TGCAGTGCTAGAAACGGTCCGAACACCGGGGAGCTGTTTTTT	CSARNGPNTGELFF
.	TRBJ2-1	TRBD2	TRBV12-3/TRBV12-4	TGTGCCAGCAGTCCAACCGGGACTAGCGGGAACAATGAGCAGTTCTTC	CASSPTGTSGNNEQFF
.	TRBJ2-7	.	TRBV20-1	TGCAGTGCTAGAGGCCGAGGGGAATTCGCTTTCTACGAGCAGTACTTC	CSARGRGEFAFYEQYF
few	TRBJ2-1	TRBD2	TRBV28	TGTGCCAGCAGTTTACTAGGACTAGCGGGAGGAGAGCAGTTCTTC	CASSLLGLAGGEQFF
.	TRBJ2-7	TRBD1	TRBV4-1	TGCGCCAGCAGCCCCGAACAGGGGAGCTCCTACGAGCAGTACTTC	CASSPEQGSSYEQYF
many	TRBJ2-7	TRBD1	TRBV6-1	TGTGCCAGCAGGGACAGGGGGATCGCCTACGAGCAGTACTTC	CASRDRGIAYEQYF
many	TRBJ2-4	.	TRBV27	TGTGCCAGCAGTTTAAAGCCAAGAAACATTCAGTACTTC	CASSLKPRNIQYF
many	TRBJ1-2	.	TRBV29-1	TGCAGCGTTGAAGAGTTCGGAGCTTATGGCTACACCTTC	CSVEEFGAYGYTF
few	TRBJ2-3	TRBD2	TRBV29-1	TGCAGCGTTGAACTAGCGGGGCTTCCTACAGATACGCAGTATTTT	CSVELAGLPTDTQYF
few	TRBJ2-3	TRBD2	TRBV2	TGTGCCAGCAGTGAACGTCTAGCGGGAGGCCCGGCGACGCAGTATTTT	CASSERLAGGPATQYF
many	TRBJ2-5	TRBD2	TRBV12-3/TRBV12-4	TGTGCCAGCAGTTTAGGGGCTAGCGGGAGGGGCGAGACCCAGTACTTC	CASSLGASGRGETQYF
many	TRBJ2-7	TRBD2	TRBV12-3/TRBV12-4	TGTGCCAGCAGTTGGGGGGGCGAGCAGTACTTC	CASSWGGEQYF
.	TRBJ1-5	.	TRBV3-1	TGTGCCAGCAGCCAAGTTGGCGGGGCCCAGCCCCAGCATTTT	CASSQVGGAQPQHF
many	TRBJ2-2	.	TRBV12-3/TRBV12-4	TGTGCCAGCACCTTAGGGGGGTGGACCGGGGAGCTGTTTTTT	CASTLGGWTGELFF
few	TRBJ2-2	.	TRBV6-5	TGTGCCAGCAGTTACTTGAGTGACGGGGAGCTGTTTTTT	CASSYLSDGELFF
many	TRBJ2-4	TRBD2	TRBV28	TGTGCGAGCAGAGTCGGGAGGGCCTGGGGCAAAAACATTCAGTACTTC	CASRVGRAWGKNIQYF
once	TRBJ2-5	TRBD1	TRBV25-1	TGTGCCAGCAGTGGTGGGACAGGGCAGGAGACCCAGTACTTC	CASSGGTGQETQYF
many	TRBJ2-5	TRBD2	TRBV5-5	TGTGCCAGCACCCCCGGGGGAGGGGAGACCCAGTACTTC	CASTPGGGETQYF